Below, 17 T cell receptor beta chains from the same sample are listed, as sequenced in a study of shared clonotypes between healthy human individuals. The repertoire was sequenced with immunoSEQ multiplex PCR; TCRdb's copy has only in-frame clones and lacks some. The sample lists about 2 million clones, over 85% occurring once. CD45RO-negative, CCR7-positively selected cells formed the naive CD8 fraction, excluding terminally differentiated effector memory CD45RA+ cells. Sequences were obtained from naive CD8+ T cells sorted from blood. The source is a man younger than 35 in good health.

This rearrangement joins TRBV2 to TRBJ1-3, with 7 nucleotides matching TRBD1. Germline loops: CDR1 SNHLY, CDR2 FYNNEI. This CDR3 has 16 residues. V shed 8 bases, J shed 4 bases, and the junction held 14 bases outside the gene matches. The CDR3 reads CASDEIFNRGGNTIYF. The CDR3 coding sequence is TGTGCCAGCGATGAAATATTTAACAGGGGCGGAAACACCATATATTTT.

The chain has TRBV5-6 and TRBJ2-7, with D hard to call. CDR3 length equals 15 residues. The germline CDR1 and CDR2 sequences are SGHDT and YYEEEE. The V end lost 2 bases, the J end lost 0 bases, and 12 bases lay between the germline ends. CDR3 DNA: TGTGCCAGCAGCTTTGGATCTGGCCGCTCCTACGAGCAGTACTTC. It is translated as CASSFGSGRSYEQYF.

Concerning this clone: Different DNA sequences within this sample yield the same CDR3. The chain is built from TRBV15 and TRBJ2-7; TRBD1 matches at 8 bases. The CDR3 is made up of 14 amino acids. The V gene's germline CDR1 is LNHNV and CDR2 YYDKDF (reference sequence). Losses at the gene ends were 3 bases for V and 0 bases for J; bases not matched to a gene: 1. The CDR3 loop reads CATSSGQGSYEQYF. As DNA, the CDR3 is TGTGCCACCAGCAGCGGACAGGGCTCCTACGAGCAGTACTTC.

This chain uses TRBV11-2 with TRBJ1-1; D possibly corresponds to TRBD1 (5 bases). The CDR3 consists of 16 residues. Germline CDR1 and CDR2: SGHAT and FQNNGV. Trimming shortened V by 0 bases and J by 2 bases, and 13 bases separated the two germline ends. CDR3 in DNA: TGTGCCAGCAGCTTAGATAACCCAGGGTTAAACACTGAAGCTTTCTTT. Residues: CASSLDNPGLNTEAFF. The entire variable domain, with the rest obtained from reference TRBV11-2 and TRBJ1-1, is as follows: EAGVAQSPRYKIIEKRQSVAFWCNPISGHATLYWYQQILGQGPKLLIQFQNNGVVDDSQLPKDRFSAERLKGVDSTLKIQPAKLEDSAVYLCASSLDNPGLNTEAFFGQGTRLTVV.

DNA of the CDR3: TGCGCCAGCAGCCAAGGGCACAAAGCTAACTATGGCTACACCTTC. Its translation: CASSQGHKANYGYTF. This chain connects TRBV4-3 to TRBJ1-2; D remains unclear. CDR3 size: 15 residues. Germline V gene lookup returns CDR1 LGHNA and CDR2 YSLEER. The V gene lost 1 base and the J gene lost 0 bases, with 9 bases spanning the gap.

The rearrangement joins TRBV2 to TRBJ2-1, with D hard to call. Germline assignment: CDR1 SNHLY and CDR2 FYNNEI. Trimming stripped 2 bases from V and 3 bases from J, with 5 bases between. The CDR3 covers 13 residues. The CDR3 protein is CASSEPLYNEQFF. As DNA, the CDR3 is TGTGCCAGCAGTGAACCCCTCTACAATGAGCAGTTCTTC.

Here the CDR3 reads CASLRTGDYEQYF. In nucleotides, the CDR3 is TGTGCCAGTCTCCGGACAGGGGACTACGAGCAGTACTTC. V and J are TRBV7-9 and TRBJ2-7, with 9 bases that match TRBD1. The trim removed 9 bases at V and 3 bases at J, leaving 6 bases unmatched. The CDR3 runs to 13 residues. CDR1 is SEHNR and CDR2 is FQNEAQ in the germline V gene (reference sequence). Full variable domain (outside the CDR3, taken from reference TRBV7-9 and TRBJ2-7): DTGVSQNPRHKITKRGQNVTFRCDPISEHNRLYWYRQTLGQGPEFLTYFQNEAQLEKSRLLSDRFSAERPKGSFSTLEIQRTEQGDSAMYLCASLRTGDYEQYFGPGTRLTVT.

This CDR3 reads CASSGGTGLYGYTF. CDR3 nucleotide sequence: TGTGCCAGCAGCGGGGGGACAGGGTTATATGGCTACACCTTC. The chain has TRBV7-9 and TRBJ1-2; 9 bases line up with TRBD1. The CDR3 sequence is 14 residues long. Germline CDR1 is SEHNR and CDR2 is FQNEAQ (reference sequence). J lost 5 bases, V lost 5 bases, and 6 bases had no gene match.

The chain links TRBV6-1 to TRBJ2-7, with no clear D. CDR1 is MNHNS and CDR2 is SASEGT in the germline V gene. The V end lost 2 bases, the J end lost 0 bases, and 11 bases lay between the germline ends. The CDR3 runs to 15 residues. The CDR3 here is CASSENSLSSYEQYF. DNA of the CDR3: TGTGCCAGCAGTGAAAACAGTCTAAGCTCCTACGAGCAGTACTTC.

The chain uses TRBV27 and TRBJ1-5; D gene ambiguous. The CDR3 totals 16 residues. CDR1 and CDR2 (germline): MNHEY, SMNVEV (reference sequence). V lost 5 bases to trimming and J lost 5 bases, with 19 bases between them. As DNA, the CDR3 is TGTGCCAGCAGTCCTACCCTGGCCGTTCCGGATCAGCCCCAGCATTTT. It yields the protein CASSPTLAVPDQPQHF.

The V and J genes are TRBV6-6 and TRBJ2-3; 11 nucleotides agree with TRBD2. Trimming removed 1 base from V and 6 bases from J; junction bases left unmatched: 6. The CDR3 covers 16 residues. Germline V gene data show CDR1 as MNHNY and CDR2 as SVGAGI (reference sequence). The CDR3 spells CASSYLLAGGPDTQYF. The CDR3 DNA follows: TGTGCCAGCAGTTACTTGCTAGCGGGAGGACCCGATACGCAGTATTTT.

The chain uses TRBV15 and TRBJ1-1, with D maybe TRBD1 (6 bases). V lost 5 bases to trimming and J lost 3 bases, with 25 bases between them. The CDR3 contains 18 residues. Germline CDR1 LNHNV, CDR2 YYDKDF (reference sequence). CDR3 in amino acids: CATSDLPLGGAGDTEAFF. For the CDR3, the DNA is TGTGCCACCAGCGACCTGCCCCTCGGGGGCGCGGGGGACACTGAAGCTTTCTTT.

The chain uses TRBV6-5 and TRBJ2-7, with D tentatively TRBD2 (5 bases). CDR1 MNHEY and CDR2 SVGAGI come from the germline V gene. The CDR3 length is 14 residues. Trimming left V 3 bases short and J 6 bases short, with 15 bases between. The CDR3 protein is CASSYREGRGEQYF. CDR3 nucleotide sequence: TGTGCCAGCAGTTATCGTGAGGGCAGAGGCGAGCAGTACTTC.

A remark on this clone: This sample includes further DNA sequences coding for the same CDR3. The chain links TRBV7-2 to TRBJ2-7; D is unclear. This CDR3 contains 13 residues. The germline CDR1 and CDR2 sequences are SGHTA and FQGNSA. Trimming stripped 5 bases from V and 2 bases from J, with 10 bases between. The DNA for the CDR3 is TGTGCCAGCAGCCCCGGCCTCACCTACGAGCAGTACTTC. It specifies CASSPGLTYEQYF. The full variable domain, with the rest looked up from reference TRBV7-2 and TRBJ2-7, is GAGVSQSPSNKVTEKGKDVELRCDPISGHTALYWYRQSLGQGLEFLIYFQGNSAPDKSGLPSDRFSAERTGGSVSTLTIQRTQQEDSAVYLCASSPGLTYEQYFGPGTRLTVT.

The DNA of the CDR3 is TGTGCCAGCAGCGCCCTCCGACTAGCCGAGCTCTACGAGCAGTACTTC. This translates into CASSALRLAELYEQYF. The chain links TRBV9 to TRBJ2-7; 7 bases fit TRBD2. V lost 3 bases to trimming and J lost 3 bases; unmatched junction nucleotides: 12. Germline CDR1 is SGDLS and CDR2 is YYNGEE. The CDR3 extends over 16 amino acids.

This clone is a singleton in its sample. The V call is TRBV5-4, the J call TRBJ2-1, with TRBD1 matching over 8 bases. Germline V gene lookup returns CDR1 SGHNT and CDR2 YYREEE (reference sequence). The CDR3 totals 16 residues. J was trimmed by 7 bases and V by 0 bases; bases with no gene match: 9. CDR3 sequence: CASSLVGQGAPNEQFF. DNA for the CDR3: TGTGCCAGCAGCTTGGTGGGGCAGGGGGCTCCAAATGAGCAGTTCTTC.

V usage is TRBV29-1 and J usage is TRBJ2-1; the D gene could be TRBD1 or TRBD2 (6 bases each). CDR1 and CDR2 from the germline V gene are SQVTM and ANQGSEA. The V and J ends lost 7 bases and 0 bases respectively, with 16 bases between them. The CDR3 totals 15 residues. CDR3 sequence reads: CSAFISGASYNEQFF. The CDR3 DNA sequence: TGCAGCGCGTTTATTTCGGGGGCCTCCTACAATGAGCAGTTCTTC.